This T cell receptor beta chain comes out of a study of cytomegalovirus exposure and HLA in healthy donors. 13 Jbeta primers and 60 Vbeta primers were used for the PCR. Original data processing: Counted up in a later analysis, unique TCR beta chains came to some 75 million, with some 9.9 million shared. Using immunoSEQ multiplex PCR, the repertoire was profiled, and TCRdb retains in-frame clones only, with some absent. Clonal size and the V and J genes are those of that table, whereas D and trimming came from the DNA. The profile shows 120,000 to 150,000 clones, roughly 87% of them singletons. Study observations and caveats: On later analysis, the bulk of CMV-associated TCR beta chains appeared to be HLA-restricted. The analysis excluded some indistinguishable V segments, including TRBV6-2 and TRBV6-3.

In its sample, this clone was seen once. As yet, its antigen is unknown. CDR1 is KGHSH, CDR2 LQKENI, per germline. There are 17 residues in the CDR3. The junction had 5 bases not matched to a gene; V was cut back by 3 bases and J by 0 bases. The clonotype was recovered from a woman aged 40 to 49 in good health and CMV-seronegative. Sequenced sample: PBMCs. V gene TRBV18 combines with J gene TRBJ1-3; 10 nucleotides align to TRBD1. CDR3 sequence: CASSPLGTGDSGNTIYF. The DNA of the CDR3 is TGTGCCAGCTCACCGCTCGGGACAGGGGACTCTGGAAACACCATATATTTT.